Listed below are T cell receptor beta chains from one sample, sequenced in a study of blood T cell repertoires in COVID-19. Clones were sequenced by immunoSEQ multiplex PCR, and TCRdb holds only the in-frame ones, with some missing. Of some 70,000 clones in the sample, around 87% are singletons; the top ten hold approximately 7%. Sequencing was performed on peripheral blood. These receptor sequences come from a man over 45 with active COVID-19. Each CDR3 is given with its conserved first and last residue. The D gene is left open where the match is weak. Expanded clones are given a class, and other clones once, few, many or no size at all.

D gene: TRBD2
J gene: TRBJ2-5
V gene: TRBV4-3
clone size: .
CDR3 protein: CASSQGLAGVYQETQYF
CDR3 DNA: TGCGCCAGCAGCCAAGGGCTAGCGGGGGTGTACCAAGAGACCCAGTACTTC

D gene: TRBD2
J gene: TRBJ2-1
V gene: TRBV20-1
clone size: .
CDR3 protein: CSASASGRSYNEQFF
CDR3 DNA: TGCAGTGCTAGTGCTAGCGGGAGGTCCTACAATGAGCAGTTCTTC

D gene: .
J gene: TRBJ2-3
V gene: TRBV30
clone size: .
CDR3 protein: CAWSRTTTDTQYF
CDR3 DNA: TGTGCCTGGAGCCGGACTACCACAGATACGCAGTATTTT

D gene: TRBD1
J gene: TRBJ2-3
V gene: TRBV5-1
clone size: once
CDR3 protein: CASSGQGAGDTQYF
CDR3 DNA: TGCGCCAGCAGCGGACAGGGGGCGGGAGATACGCAGTATTTT

D gene: .
J gene: TRBJ1-1
V gene: TRBV13
clone size: .
CDR3 protein: CASSLMAGRNTEAFF
CDR3 DNA: TGTGCCAGCAGCTTAATGGCGGGTAGGAACACTGAAGCTTTCTTT

D gene: TRBD2
J gene: TRBJ2-4
V gene: TRBV6-2/TRBV6-3
clone size: .
CDR3 protein: CASSYRRGRGDIQYF
CDR3 DNA: TGTGCCAGCAGTTATCGACGCGGGAGAGGGGACATTCAGTACTTC

D gene: TRBD1
J gene: TRBJ2-3
V gene: TRBV6-5
clone size: .
CDR3 protein: CASRFDREGTDTQYF
CDR3 DNA: TGTGCCAGCAGATTCGACAGGGAAGGGACAGATACGCAGTATTTT

D gene: TRBD2
J gene: TRBJ2-1
V gene: TRBV4-3
clone size: .
CDR3 protein: CASSQVPSGQAGEQFF
CDR3 DNA: TGCGCCAGCAGCCAAGTCCCTAGCGGGCAGGCGGGGGAGCAGTTCTTC

D gene: TRBD2
J gene: TRBJ2-5
V gene: TRBV7-2
clone size: .
CDR3 protein: CASSHRLAGTQETQYF
CDR3 DNA: TGTGCCAGCAGCCACCGACTAGCGGGGACCCAAGAGACCCAGTACTTC

D gene: TRBD1
J gene: TRBJ2-3
V gene: TRBV11-1
clone size: .
CDR3 protein: CASSVDRAVATDTQYF
CDR3 DNA: TGTGCCAGCAGCGTAGACAGGGCGGTCGCGACAGATACGCAGTATTTT

D gene: TRBD2
J gene: TRBJ2-1
V gene: TRBV5-4
clone size: .
CDR3 protein: CASSMGLAGGNEQFF
CDR3 DNA: TGTGCCAGCAGCATGGGACTAGCGGGAGGGAATGAGCAGTTCTTC

D gene: .
J gene: TRBJ2-2
V gene: TRBV25-1
clone size: once
CDR3 protein: CASSEYQEAGELFF
CDR3 DNA: TGTGCCAGCAGTGAATATCAGGAGGCCGGGGAGCTGTTTTTT

D gene: TRBD1
J gene: TRBJ1-5
V gene: TRBV28
clone size: .
CDR3 protein: CASTPGQGASQPQHF
CDR3 DNA: TGTGCCAGCACCCCTGGACAGGGGGCGAGTCAGCCCCAGCATTTT

D gene: .
J gene: TRBJ1-6
V gene: TRBV9
clone size: .
CDR3 protein: CASGSQGSSPLHF
CDR3 DNA: TGTGCCAGCGGAAGTCAGGGAAGCTCACCCCTCCACTTT

D gene: TRBD2
J gene: TRBJ2-5
V gene: TRBV6-2/TRBV6-3
clone size: .
CDR3 protein: CASSSRGLAGGLGTQYF
CDR3 DNA: TGTGCCAGCAGTTCACGTGGACTAGCGGGGGGGCTTGGGACCCAGTACTTC

D gene: .
J gene: TRBJ2-5
V gene: TRBV5-4
clone size: .
CDR3 protein: CASSAQAETQYF
CDR3 DNA: TGTGCCAGCAGCGCTCAAGCGGAGACCCAGTACTTC

D gene: TRBD2
J gene: TRBJ2-7
V gene: TRBV19
clone size: .
CDR3 protein: CASRLSGGLSYEQYF
CDR3 DNA: TGTGCCAGTAGGCTTAGCGGGGGACTCTCCTACGAGCAGTACTTC

D gene: .
J gene: TRBJ1-4
V gene: TRBV5-1
clone size: .
CDR3 protein: CASSLSSGGENEKLFF
CDR3 DNA: TGCGCCAGCAGCTTAAGTTCGGGAGGAGAGAATGAAAAACTGTTTTTT

D gene: TRBD2
J gene: TRBJ2-5
V gene: TRBV7-8
clone size: .
CDR3 protein: CASSRQPWTSGVQETQYF
CDR3 DNA: TGTGCCAGCAGCCGGCAACCCTGGACTAGCGGGGTACAAGAGACCCAGTACTTC

D gene: .
J gene: TRBJ2-7
V gene: TRBV4-2
clone size: .
CDR3 protein: CASSQEGAVGSYEQYF
CDR3 DNA: TGTGCCAGCAGCCAAGAGGGGGCCGTGGGCTCCTACGAGCAGTACTTC

D gene: .
J gene: TRBJ2-4
V gene: TRBV7-9
clone size: .
CDR3 protein: CASSLSGDIQYF
CDR3 DNA: TGTGCCAGCAGCTTATCGGGGGACATTCAGTACTTC

D gene: .
J gene: TRBJ2-1
V gene: TRBV15
clone size: .
CDR3 protein: CATSSMRNEQFF
CDR3 DNA: TGTGCCACCAGCTCCATGAGGAATGAGCAGTTCTTC

D gene: TRBD2
J gene: TRBJ2-5
V gene: TRBV12-5
clone size: .
CDR3 protein: CANPVAGGAGYRETQYF
CDR3 DNA: TGTGCCAATCCCGTAGCGGGGGGGGCCGGATATAGGGAGACCCAGTACTTC

D gene: .
J gene: TRBJ2-3
V gene: TRBV7-2
clone size: .
CDR3 protein: CASSLYVLASTDTQYF
CDR3 DNA: TGTGCCAGCAGCTTATATGTTCTAGCCTCCACCGATACGCAGTATTTT

D gene: TRBD1
J gene: TRBJ2-5
V gene: TRBV6-5
clone size: .
CDR3 protein: CASSTYRGLETQYF
CDR3 DNA: TGTGCCAGCAGTACGTACAGGGGTTTGGAGACCCAGTACTTC

D gene: .
J gene: TRBJ2-7
V gene: TRBV6-5
clone size: .
CDR3 protein: CASSYSSGAEQYF
CDR3 DNA: TGTGCCAGCAGTTACTCGTCAGGGGCCGAGCAGTACTTC

D gene: TRBD1
J gene: TRBJ1-2
V gene: TRBV12-3/TRBV12-4
clone size: once
CDR3 protein: CASTSSPGGFYTF
CDR3 DNA: TGTGCCAGCACCTCAAGCCCAGGGGGCTTTTACACCTTC

D gene: TRBD1
J gene: TRBJ1-5
V gene: TRBV10-3
clone size: .
CDR3 protein: CAISEATGGNNQPQHF
CDR3 DNA: TGTGCCATCAGTGAGGCTACAGGGGGCAACAATCAGCCCCAGCATTTT

D gene: TRBD2
J gene: TRBJ2-3
V gene: TRBV7-2
clone size: .
CDR3 protein: CASSSGLAGGPSTQYF
CDR3 DNA: TGTGCCAGCAGCTCCGGACTAGCGGGAGGGCCGAGCACGCAGTATTTT

D gene: TRBD1
J gene: TRBJ1-2
V gene: TRBV27
clone size: .
CDR3 protein: CASSFGQGFNYGYTF
CDR3 DNA: TGTGCCAGCAGTTTCGGACAGGGCTTTAACTATGGCTACACCTTC

D gene: .
J gene: TRBJ2-5
V gene: TRBV7-9
clone size: .
CDR3 protein: CASSFTGQETQYF
CDR3 DNA: TGTGCCAGCAGCTTTACGGGTCAAGAGACCCAGTACTTC

D gene: TRBD1
J gene: TRBJ1-2
V gene: TRBV24-1
clone size: .
CDR3 protein: CATSRTGTGQYGYTF
CDR3 DNA: TGTGCCACCAGCAGGACCGGGACAGGGCAGTATGGCTACACCTTC

D gene: .
J gene: TRBJ2-3
V gene: TRBV7-9
clone size: .
CDR3 protein: CASSLGQGASTDTQYF
CDR3 DNA: TGTGCCAGCAGCTTGGGTCAGGGCGCTAGCACAGATACGCAGTATTTT

D gene: .
J gene: TRBJ1-3
V gene: TRBV19
clone size: .
CDR3 protein: CASRPGPISGNTIYF
CDR3 DNA: TGTGCCAGTCGTCCAGGGCCGATCTCTGGAAACACCATATATTTT

D gene: .
J gene: TRBJ1-2
V gene: TRBV2
clone size: .
CDR3 protein: CASSEQGGDYGYTF
CDR3 DNA: TGTGCCAGCAGTGAACAGGGAGGAGACTATGGCTACACCTTC

D gene: TRBD1
J gene: TRBJ1-1
V gene: TRBV4-2
clone size: .
CDR3 protein: CASSPLQGSMNTEAFF
CDR3 DNA: TGTGCCAGCAGCCCCCTACAGGGGTCAATGAACACTGAAGCTTTCTTT

D gene: .
J gene: TRBJ1-2
V gene: TRBV5-1
clone size: .
CDR3 protein: CASSLGSGLDGYTF
CDR3 DNA: TGCGCCAGCAGCTTGGGAAGTGGGCTGGATGGCTACACCTTC

D gene: TRBD1
J gene: TRBJ2-2
V gene: TRBV5-1
clone size: .
CDR3 protein: CASSRTGPPNTGELFF
CDR3 DNA: TGCGCCAGCAGCCGGACAGGGCCCCCCAACACCGGGGAGCTGTTTTTT

D gene: .
J gene: TRBJ2-7
V gene: TRBV7-2
clone size: .
CDR3 protein: CASSPFPGVSYEQYF
CDR3 DNA: TGTGCCAGCAGCCCTTTTCCAGGGGTCTCCTACGAGCAGTACTTC

D gene: .
J gene: TRBJ1-1
V gene: TRBV11-2
clone size: .
CDR3 protein: CASSLSMAGNRAFF
CDR3 DNA: TGTGCCAGCAGCTTAAGTATGGCGGGAAATAGAGCTTTCTTT